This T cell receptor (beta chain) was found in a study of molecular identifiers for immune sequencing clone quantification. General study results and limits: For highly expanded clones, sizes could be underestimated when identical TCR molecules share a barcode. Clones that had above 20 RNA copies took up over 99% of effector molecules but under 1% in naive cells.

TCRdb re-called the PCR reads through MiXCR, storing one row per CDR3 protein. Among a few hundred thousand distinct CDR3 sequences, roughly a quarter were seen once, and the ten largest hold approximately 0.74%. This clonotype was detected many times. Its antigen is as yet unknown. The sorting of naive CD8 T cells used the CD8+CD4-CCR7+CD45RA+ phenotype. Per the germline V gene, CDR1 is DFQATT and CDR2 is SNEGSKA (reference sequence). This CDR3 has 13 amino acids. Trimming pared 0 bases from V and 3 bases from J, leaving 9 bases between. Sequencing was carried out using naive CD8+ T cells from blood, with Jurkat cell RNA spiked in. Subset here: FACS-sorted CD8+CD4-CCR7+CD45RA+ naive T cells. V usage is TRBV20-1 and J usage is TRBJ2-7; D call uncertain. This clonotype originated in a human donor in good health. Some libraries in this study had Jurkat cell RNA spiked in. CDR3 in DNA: TGCAGTGCTAGAGATGAGACCGACTACGAGCAGTACTTC. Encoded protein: CSARDETDYEQYF.